This T cell receptor (beta chain) was obtained from a study of blood T cell repertoires in COVID-19. As for the study in general: PBMCs, B-cell-depleted T cells, or T cells provided the cDNA or gDNA that made up the material.

Per the study methods: Estimated nucleated cell counts came from reference gene primer amplification. Here immunoSEQ multiplex PCR was the method, and the copy in TCRdb shows in-frame clones only, minus some. Clone size and the V and J calls come from that table; the DNA yielded D and trimming. The sample holds tens of thousands of clones, about 88% seen once. The sequenced material came from peripheral blood. The receptor's source is a human donor in a cohort sampled during active COVID-19.

CDR3 protein: CATSRSRDSGANVLTF. Written as DNA, the CDR3 is TGTGCCACCTCAAGGAGCAGGGACTCTGGGGCCAACGTCCTGACTTTC. This sequence joins TRBV19 and TRBJ2-6; a weak D match, TRBD1 (5 bases). Deletions cut 10 bases from V and 0 bases from J, with 16 bases between. CDR3 size: 16 residues. The germline V gene encodes CDR1 LNHDA and CDR2 SQIVND (reference sequence).